This T cell receptor beta chain was observed in a study of blood T cells in healthy people across ages. Combining a sample-barcoded 5' primer with a J-beta primer mix, a second PCR ran for roughly 6 to 12 cycles. Samples each returned at least 3 million CDR3-containing paired-end reads. TCRdb used MiXCR to reprocess the 5' RACE reads, holding one entry per CDR3 protein. This sample yields some 760,000 distinct CDR3 sequences, of which 25% are seen a single time; 3% to 4% belongs to the top ten. V gave up 5 bases and J gave up 7 bases, with 12 bases separating them. CDR3 length: 13 amino acids. Germline V gives CDR1 KGHSH, CDR2 LQKENI. The table lists this clonotype with a few counts. The data were also submitted as part of a second study, on T cells of mothers and their children. That source adds: Over 8 million TCR beta CDR3 reads were obtained from each mother, and approximately 3 million from each child.

The chain recombines TRBV18 with TRBJ1-5; tentatively, D is TRBD1 (6 bases). The receptor was isolated from a boy younger than 18 in good health. Source material: blood. The CDR3 DNA reads as TGTGCCAGCTCAGAGGTCAGGGGCCAGCCCCAGCATTTT. Protein sequence: CASSEVRGQPQHF.